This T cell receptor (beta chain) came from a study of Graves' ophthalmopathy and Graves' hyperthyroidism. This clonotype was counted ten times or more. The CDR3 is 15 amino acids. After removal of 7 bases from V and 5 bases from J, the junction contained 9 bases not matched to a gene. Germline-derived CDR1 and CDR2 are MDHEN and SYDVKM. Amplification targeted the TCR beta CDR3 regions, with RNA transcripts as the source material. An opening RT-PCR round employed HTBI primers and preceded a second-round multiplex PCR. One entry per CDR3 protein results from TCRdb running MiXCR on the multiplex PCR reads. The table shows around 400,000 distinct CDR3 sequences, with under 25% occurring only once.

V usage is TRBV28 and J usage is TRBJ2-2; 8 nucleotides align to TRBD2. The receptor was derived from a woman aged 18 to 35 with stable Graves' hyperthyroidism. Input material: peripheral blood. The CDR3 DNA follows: TGTGCCAGCAAACCTGCGGGGGGAGGGACCGGGGAGCTGTTTTTT. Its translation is CASKPAGGGTGELFF.